This T cell receptor (beta chain) was recovered during a study of blood T cell repertoires in COVID-19. This clone is a singleton in its sample. CDR3 length equals 14 residues. J lost 5 bases, V lost 5 bases, and 5 bases had no gene match. Germline CDR1 is MNHEY and CDR2 is SMNVEV (reference sequence). Repertoires were generated with immunoSEQ multiplex PCR, while TCRdb's copy carries only in-frame clones and drops some. This table holds 95,000 to 130,000 clones, 90% found once. The rearrangement uses TRBV27 and TRBJ2-1; 8 positions match TRBD1. The sequence derives from a human donor with active COVID-19. The donor label of this sample is uncertain. The sample was peripheral blood. In nucleotides, the CDR3 is TGTGCCAGCAGTGCGGGACAGGTCCACAATGAGCAGTTCTTC. It is translated as CASSAGQVHNEQFF.